This T cell receptor beta chain was recovered during a study of T cell clonotyping in hematopoietic cell transplantation. Study conclusions and caveats: Without cell sorting, CD4 versus CD8 contributions remain unresolved.

For this clone: The antigen is unknown.

Using immunoSEQ multiplex PCR, the repertoire was profiled, and TCRdb retains in-frame clones only, with some absent. This sample has about 4,700 clones; 94% occur once, and the top ten carry 6.3%. V lost 5 bases to trimming and J lost 2 bases, with 5 bases between them. CDR1 and CDR2 from the germline V gene are MNHNY and SVGAGI (reference sequence). CDR3 length: 12 amino acids. The sequencing here drew on PBMCs, taken 180 days after allogeneic stem cell transplant. This rearrangement joins TRBV6-6 to TRBJ2-3, with D hard to call. This TCR was sampled from a male patient between 60 and 69 years old who had an allogeneic stem cell transplant from a related donor, so the T cells may come from the graft donor. Some clones in this sample may be carry-over from other donors' samples. Here the CDR3 reads CASSRTTDTQYF. The CDR3 DNA sequence: TGTGCCAGCAGTCGTACCACAGATACGCAGTATTTT.